Listed below are T cell receptor beta chains from one sample, sequenced in a study of beta chain features in type 1 diabetes. Generated by immunoSEQ multiplex PCR, the TCRdb table keeps only in-frame clones and is missing some. The table records more than 120,000 clones, roughly a tenth of them present only once. Sequenced sample: naive CD4+ T cells from blood. The receptors originated from a man between 18 and 35 years old in good health. The CDR3 runs from the conserved cysteine through the conserved F or W. D genes are given only for firm matches. Size is stated for part of the rows, as once, few or many counts, or as a class when the clone is expanded.

j_call v_call clone_size d_call cdr3_aa cdr3_nt
TRBJ2-5 TRBV30 . . CAWRGGARGIQYF TGTGCCTGGAGGGGGGGGGCAAGGGGGATCCAGTACTTC
TRBJ2-1 TRBV1 few . CTTFNPSGGFYEQFF TGCACCACCTTCAACCCTAGCGGGGGCTTTTATGAGCAGTTCTTC
TRBJ2-7 TRBV12-1 . . CASWGGVFYEQYF TGTGCCAGCTGGGGGGGCGTGTTCTACGAGCAGTACTTC
TRBJ2-3 TRBV19 . TRBD1 CASSPLRQGRATQYF TGTGCCAGTAGTCCCCTCCGACAGGGAAGAGCTACGCAGTATTTT
TRBJ1-6 TRBV2 . TRBD1 CASSELGQGNSPLHF TGTGCCAGCAGTGAATTGGGACAGGGGAATTCACCCCTCCACTTT
TRBJ1-2 TRBV6-5 . . CASSSNYGYTF TGTGCCAGCAGTTCAAACTATGGCTACACCTTC
TRBJ1-1 TRBV6-1 . . CASSEGTSGDTEAFF TGTGCCAGCAGTGAGGGTACAAGCGGGGACACTGAAGCTTTCTTT
TRBJ1-2 TRBV10-3 . TRBD1 CAISEGQGNYGYTF TGTGCCATCAGTGAGGGACAGGGAAACTATGGCTACACCTTC
TRBJ2-2 TRBV11-1 . TRBD1 CASRARDRDTGELFF TGTGCCAGCAGAGCCAGGGACAGAGACACCGGGGAGCTGTTTTTT
TRBJ2-4 TRBV7-2 . TRBD2 CASSDREGGNIQYF TGTGCCAGCAGTGACCGGGAGGGGGGGAACATTCAGTACTTC
TRBJ1-1 TRBV19 . . CASKAQAEAFF TGTGCCAGTAAGGCCCAGGCTGAAGCTTTCTTT
TRBJ2-7 TRBV5-1 . TRBD1 CASSPGQGLAYEQYF TGCGCCAGCAGCCCGGGACAGGGTCTGGCCTACGAGCAGTACTTC
TRBJ1-5 TRBV2 few TRBD1 CASSEGTGSNQPQHF TGTGCCAGCAGTGAAGGGACAGGGAGCAATCAGCCCCAGCATTTT
TRBJ2-3 TRBV7-3 . TRBD1 CASSLTGQGILDTQYF TGTGCCAGCAGCTTAACCGGACAGGGGATACTAGATACGCAGTATTTT
TRBJ1-4 TRBV4-1 . . CASSQTPGGDEKLFF TGCGCCAGCAGCCAAACCCCGGGAGGGGATGAAAAACTGTTTTTT
TRBJ2-7 TRBV23-1 few TRBD1 CASSPGTGGDEQYF TGCGCCAGCAGTCCAGGGACAGGGGGGGACGAGCAGTACTTC
TRBJ1-3 TRBV30 few TRBD1 CAWTRTGGLSSGNTIYF TGTGCCTGGACTCGGACAGGGGGTTTGAGCTCTGGAAACACCATATATTTT
TRBJ2-1 TRBV7-2 few . CASSLPTAYNEQFF TGTGCCAGCAGCTTACCCACAGCCTACAATGAGCAGTTCTTC
TRBJ2-3 TRBV2 few . CASRPQSLGTDTQYF TGTGCCAGCAGACCTCAAAGCCTCGGCACAGATACGCAGTATTTT
TRBJ2-3 TRBV6-4 . . CASTQGRVGPLPDTQYF TGTGCCAGCACCCAGGGTCGGGTCGGACCACTCCCAGATACGCAGTATTTT
TRBJ2-5 TRBV11-2 . . CASSLGSGAGQETQYF TGTGCCAGCAGCTTAGGGTCAGGGGCAGGGCAAGAGACCCAGTACTTC
TRBJ1-6 TRBV2 . . CASSSVREDSPLHF TGTGCCAGCAGTAGTGTCAGGGAGGATTCACCCCTCCACTTT
TRBJ2-4 TRBV4-1 few TRBD1 CASSQIGTGVNIQYF TGCGCCAGCAGCCAAATCGGGACAGGGGTAAACATTCAGTACTTC
TRBJ1-1 TRBV29-1 many . CSVYPRNTEAFF TGCAGCGTTTACCCCAGGAACACTGAAGCTTTCTTT
TRBJ1-2 TRBV19 few . CASSMKSSGYTF TGTGCCAGTAGTATGAAGTCGAGTGGCTACACCTTC
TRBJ2-7 TRBV5-4 . TRBD1 CASSLEPGQGFYEQYF TGTGCCAGCAGCTTGGAACCGGGACAGGGCTTCTACGAGCAGTACTTC
TRBJ2-3 TRBV19 . TRBD1 CASRKEGASGTDTQYF TGTGCCAGTAGGAAAGAGGGGGCGTCGGGCACAGATACGCAGTATTTT
TRBJ2-7 TRBV29-1 many . CSVTSGSEQYF TGCAGCGTGACTAGTGGGTCCGAGCAGTACTTC
TRBJ2-5 TRBV5-6 . TRBD1 CASSLTDRGLWETQYF TGTGCCAGCAGCTTGACGGACAGGGGGCTCTGGGAGACCCAGTACTTC
TRBJ2-5 TRBV7-8 . . CASTDSFQETQYF TGTGCCAGCACCGACAGCTTCCAAGAGACCCAGTACTTC
TRBJ2-2 TRBV6-6 . . CASSPWDAGFTGELFF TGTGCCAGCAGTCCCTGGGATGCGGGCTTCACCGGGGAGCTGTTTTTT
TRBJ1-1 TRBV6-1 few TRBD1 CASTRQGRTEAFF TGTGCCAGCACTCGACAGGGACGGACTGAAGCTTTCTTT
TRBJ1-2 TRBV19 . TRBD1 CANHRQGENYGYTF TGTGCCAACCACCGCCAGGGGGAGAACTATGGCTACACCTTC
TRBJ2-7 TRBV7-9 many . CASSFLGVSYEQYF TGTGCCAGCAGCTTCTTGGGAGTCTCCTACGAGCAGTACTTC
TRBJ2-5 TRBV7-2 few . CASSLRLAQETQYF TGTGCCAGCAGCTTGCGTCTAGCTCAAGAGACCCAGTACTTC
TRBJ2-3 TRBV7-3 . TRBD2 CASSPTSGGTDTQYF TGTGCCAGCAGTCCGACTAGCGGGGGAACAGATACGCAGTATTTT
TRBJ2-1 TRBV5-5 . TRBD1 CASSDAISGGKGYNEQFF TGTGCCAGCAGTGATGCGATCTCAGGGGGAAAGGGCTACAATGAGCAGTTCTTC
TRBJ2-1 TRBV4-3 few . CASSHLSGIAASSYNEQFF TGCGCCAGCAGCCACCTATCGGGGATAGCGGCAAGCTCCTACAATGAGCAGTTCTTC
TRBJ2-6 TRBV19 many . CAASPGSSSGANVLTF TGTGCCGCTAGTCCGGGGTCTAGCTCTGGGGCCAACGTCCTGACTTTC
TRBJ1-1 TRBV25-1 many . CASRTENAEAFF TGTGCCAGCAGAACGGAGAACGCTGAAGCTTTCTTT
TRBJ2-7 TRBV28 many TRBD1 CASSPRGQANYEQYF TGTGCCAGCAGCCCGAGGGGACAGGCCAACTACGAGCAGTACTTC
TRBJ2-5 TRBV7-8 . . CASSLQTAGTQETQYF TGTGCCAGCAGCCTCCAGACGGCGGGGACCCAAGAGACCCAGTACTTC
TRBJ1-2 TRBV6-6 . . CASSYSTNRNYGYTF TGTGCCAGCAGTTACTCGACAAACAGAAACTATGGCTACACCTTC
TRBJ2-2 TRBV19 . . CASKFGTNTGELFF TGTGCCAGTAAGTTTGGGACAAACACCGGGGAGCTGTTTTTT
TRBJ2-1 TRBV11-2 . . CASSLVTTLYNEQFF TGTGCCAGCAGCTTAGTAACTACCCTCTACAATGAGCAGTTCTTC
TRBJ1-5 TRBV4-3 few . CASSQTGQSNQPQHF TGCGCCAGCAGCCAAACTGGACAGAGCAATCAGCCCCAGCATTTT
TRBJ2-2 TRBV30 few . CAWSSAATGELFF TGTGCCTGGAGTTCGGCGGCGACCGGGGAGCTGTTTTTT